The 22 T cell receptor beta chains presented below share a single source sample, sequenced in a study of identical twins. TCRdb reprocessed the 5' RACE reads via MiXCR and lists one record per CDR3 protein. The table shows hundreds of thousands of distinct CDR3 sequences, with roughly an eighth occurring only once. These data also formed part of another study, on yellow fever vaccine responses in identical twins.

Sequencing used CD8+ T cells sorted from blood. The receptors shown here come from a woman between 18 and 29 years old in good health.

The chain combines TRBV20-1 with TRBJ2-7; D ambiguous. V was cut by 0 bases and J by 0 bases, with 9 bases left in between. The CDR3 runs to 14 residues. Germline CDR1 DFQATT, CDR2 SNEGSKA (reference sequence). In DNA form, the CDR3 reads TGCAGTGCTAGAGAAGAGCTCAGCTCCTACGAGCAGTACGTC. Encoded protein: CSAREELSSYEQYV.

The table lists this clonotype with many counts. The gene calls are TRBV12-3 or TRBV12-4 and TRBJ2-3; weak D call: TRBD1 (6 bases). CDR3 length: 16 residues. Trimming removed 4 bases from V and 3 bases from J, with 17 bases in between. CDR3 in amino acids: CASSSPGHSVTDTQYF. The CDR3 DNA is TGTGCCAGCAGTTCGCCGGGACATTCGGTAACAGATACGCAGTATTTT.

This clonotype occurred once. Relative to the germline gene, one junction end is altered; a read error may explain this. The rearrangement joins TRBV2 to TRBJ2-1; the D is unclear. The CDR3 is 16 amino acids. Germline CDR1 SNHLY, CDR2 FYNNEI. The CDR3 here is CASSDMGDLGYNEQFF. DNA for the CDR3: TGCGCCAGCAGTGACATGGGTGACCTCGGGTACAATGAGCAGTTCTTC. Full variable domain (remainder filled in from reference TRBV2 and TRBJ2-1): EPEVTQTPSHQVTQMGQEVILRCVPISNHLYFYWYRQILGQKVEFLVSFYNNEISEKSEIFDDQFSVERPDGSNFTLKIRSTKLEDSAMYFCASSDMGDLGYNEQFFGPGTRLTVL.

This clonotype was picked up a small number of times. V usage is TRBV5-1 and J usage is TRBJ2-5, with TRBD1 matching 9 bases. After removal of 4 bases from V and 2 bases from J, the junction contained 6 bases not matched to a gene. This CDR3 is built from 15 residues. Per germline, CDR1 SGHRS and CDR2 YFSETQ. The CDR3 sequence: CASSEGTGWQETQYF. The CDR3 bases are TGCGCCAGCAGCGAAGGGACAGGGTGGCAAGAGACCCAGTACTTC.

This clonotype was seen a handful of times. V is TRBV9 and J is TRBJ1-6; TRBD1 aligns across 7 bases. Germline CDR1 is SGDLS and CDR2 is YYNGEE. With 3 bases clipped from V and 8 bases from J, the junction kept 8 bases outside the gene matches. There are 15 residues in the CDR3. In DNA, the CDR3 is TGTGCCAGCAGCGCTCCTAGGGGGCTTTATTCACCCCTCCACTTT. Translating it yields CASSAPRGLYSPLHF.

This sequence joins TRBV5-6 and TRBJ2-1; D may correspond to TRBD1 or TRBD2 (6 bases each). The germline V gene encodes CDR1 SGHDT and CDR2 YYEEEE. The CDR3 sequence is 16 residues long. Trimming cost V 4 bases and J 5 bases, with 19 bases left between them. The CDR3 region is CASSQEGGPPHNEQFF. Here the CDR3 DNA reads TGTGCCAGCAGCCAAGAGGGGGGCCCCCCGCACAATGAGCAGTTCTTC.

The J gene is TRBJ2-7, the V gene TRBV3-1; the D gene could be TRBD1 or TRBD2 (5 bases each). The CDR3 is made up of 13 amino acids. Germline-derived CDR1 and CDR2 are LGHDT and YNNKEL (reference sequence). The germline V and J ends were trimmed by 9 bases and 4 bases, with 16 bases remaining between them. This CDR3 reads CARHKPGAYEQYV. The CDR3 nucleotides are TGTGCCAGACACAAACCCGGGGCTTACGAGCAGTACGTC.

The chain combines TRBV9 with TRBJ2-1; 8 positions agree with TRBD2. Losses at the gene ends were 0 bases for V and 8 bases for J; bases not matched to a gene: 7. The CDR3 length is 15 residues. Germline loops: CDR1 SGDLS, CDR2 YYNGEE. The CDR3 loop reads CASSVGEREIDEQFF. The CDR3 DNA follows: TGTGCCAGCAGCGTAGGTGAGCGGGAGATAGATGAGCAGTTCTTC.

This clonotype was seen more than once but under ten times. The rearrangement joins TRBV7-9 to TRBJ2-3; the D gene is possibly TRBD1 (5 bases). The CDR3 is made up of 15 amino acids. Germline assignment: CDR1 SEHNR and CDR2 FQNEAQ (reference sequence). Trimming removed 2 bases from V and 1 base from J, with 10 bases in between. The CDR3 DNA is TGTGCCAGCAGCTTACTGGGCAGGGGCACAGATACGCAGTATTTT. Protein product: CASSLLGRGTDTQYF.

The CDR3, as DNA: TGTGCCAGCAGCCAAGACGGCACATTCCTTTACAATGAGCAGTTCTTC. It specifies CASSQDGTFLYNEQFF. The J gene is TRBJ2-1, the V gene TRBV14; D uncertain. The CDR3 extends over 16 amino acids. CDR1 SGHDN and CDR2 FVKESK come from the germline V gene. V shed 0 bases and J shed 4 bases, with 13 bases lying between them.

This rearrangement joins TRBV18 to TRBJ1-5; possibly TRBD1 for D (5 bases). Germline loops: CDR1 KGHSH, CDR2 LQKENI. Deletions cut 2 bases from V and 6 bases from J, with 14 bases between. The CDR3 loop spans 15 amino acids. This CDR3 is CASSPLGTGSQPQHF. The CDR3 DNA sequence: TGTGCCAGCTCACCATTAGGCACAGGTAGTCAGCCCCAGCATTTT. Supplemented by reference TRBV18 and TRBJ1-5, the full variable domain reads NAGVMQNPRHLVRRRGQEARLRCSPMKGHSHVYWYRQLPEEGLKFMVYLQKENIIDESGMPKERFSAEFPKEGPSILRIQQVVRGDSAAYFCASSPLGTGSQPQHFGDGTRLSIL.

In this sample, this clonotype turned up a few times. This chain links TRBV5-5 with TRBJ1-2, with 9 positions matching TRBD1. CDR1 is SGHKS, CDR2 YYEKEE, per germline (reference sequence). The CDR3 runs to 16 residues. V lost 0 bases to trimming and J lost 5 bases; unmatched junction nucleotides: 8. CDR3 residues: CASSLVAGQGQYGYTF. CDR3 nucleotides: TGTGCCAGCAGCTTGGTCGCGGGACAGGGTCAATATGGCTACACCTTC.

This clonotype has more than one count but fewer than ten. V gene TRBV27 combines with J gene TRBJ2-7, with no clear D. Looked up from germline, CDR1 is MNHEY and CDR2 is SMNVEV (reference sequence). This CDR3 has 15 residues. V was cut by 3 bases and J by 5 bases, with 17 bases left in between. The CDR3 here is CASSLVSTGVNEQYF. The CDR3 nucleotides are TGTGCCAGCAGTTTGGTGTCTACTGGCGTAAACGAGCAGTACTTC.

This clonotype appeared a few times. The chain links TRBV2 to TRBJ2-1, with 7 bases aligning to TRBD1. The CDR3 is 15 amino acids. The V gene end was trimmed by 7 bases and the J gene end by 3 bases; junction bases not matched to a gene: 9. Germline V gives CDR1 SNHLY, CDR2 FYNNEI. In DNA form, the CDR3 reads TGTGCCAGCATACTTGAGGGGGCGGGCTACAATGAGCAGTTCTTC. Protein sequence: CASILEGAGYNEQFF. Complete variable domain (other parts from reference TRBV2 and TRBJ2-1): EPEVTQTPSHQVTQMGQEVILRCVPISNHLYFYWYRQILGQKVEFLVSFYNNEISEKSEIFDDQFSVERPDGSNFTLKIRSTKLEDSAMYFCASILEGAGYNEQFFGPGTRLTVL.

The chain uses TRBV18 and TRBJ2-3; possibly TRBD1 for D (9 bases). The CDR3 runs 15 residues. V was cut by 4 bases and J by 4 bases, with 15 bases left in between. CDR1 and CDR2 (germline): KGHSH, LQKENI. The CDR3 reads CASSLAGQGADTQYF. As DNA, the CDR3 is TGTGCCAGCTCACTAGCGGGACAGGGCGCAGATACGCAGTATTTT.

The rearrangement joins TRBV5-6 to TRBJ2-5, with D unclear. CDR1 and CDR2 from the germline V gene are SGHDT and YYEEEE. The CDR3 has 15 residues. The V and J ends lost 4 bases and 4 bases respectively, with 17 bases between them. CDR3 residues: CASSPSATWGETQYF. The CDR3 coding sequence is TGTGCCAGCAGCCCCTCGGCCACCTGGGGAGAGACCCAGTACTTC.

This clonotype has a handful of counts. The V call is TRBV4-1, the J call TRBJ2-7; 14 nucleotides agree with TRBD2. The CDR3 sequence is 14 residues long. Unmatched junction bases numbered 6, after V lost 8 bases and J lost 6 bases. Germline V gene sequence: CDR1 MGHRA, CDR2 YSYEKL. This chain's CDR3 is CASDKGLAGAEQYF. The CDR3 DNA reads TGCGCCAGCGATAAGGGACTAGCGGGAGCCGAGCAGTACTTC.

This clonotype has only a few counts. This sequence joins TRBV6-1 and TRBJ2-5; the D is unclear. The CDR3 runs 14 residues. Looked up from germline, CDR1 is MNHNS and CDR2 is SASEGT. V dropped 0 bases and J dropped 1 base, with 6 bases sitting between them. The CDR3 nucleotides read TGTGCCAGCAGTGAAGCCTGGGTCCAAGAGACCCAGTACTTC. Encoded protein: CASSEAWVQETQYF.

This clonotype was observed a handful of times. This rearrangement joins TRBV11-2 to TRBJ2-1; D is unresolved. CDR1 is SGHAT, CDR2 FQNNGV, per germline. There are 16 residues in the CDR3. V lost 0 bases, J lost 4 bases, and 13 bases lay in between. Written as DNA, the CDR3 is TGTGCCAGCAGCTTAGAAGCTAGTGGGTATTACAATGAGCAGTTCTTC. It yields the protein CASSLEASGYYNEQFF.

This clonotype was detected many times. This chain links TRBV6-5 with TRBJ2-1, with D tentatively TRBD1 (5 bases). Trimming cost V 4 bases and J 9 bases, with 10 bases left between them. The CDR3 covers 12 residues. Germline loops: CDR1 MNHEY, CDR2 SVGAGI. As DNA, the CDR3 is TGTGCCAGCAGTTTCAACCAGGGTGAGCAGTTCTTC. This encodes CASSFNQGEQFF.

Turning to this clonotype: The junction departs from the called germline gene at one end, perhaps through a read error. The chain uses TRBV20-1 and TRBJ2-7; 8 bases are shared with TRBD2. Germline-derived CDR1 and CDR2 are DFQATT and SNEGSKA (reference sequence). The CDR3 loop spans 12 amino acids. The CDR3 sequence: CRASGPSYEQYF. CDR3 sequence (DNA): TGCAGAGCTAGCGGGCCCTCCTACGAGCAGTACTTC.

The CDR3: CASGGPQAGTDTQYF. The DNA for the CDR3 is TGTGCCTCAGGGGGCCCCCAGGCGGGAACAGATACGCAGTATTTT. The V call is TRBV10-3, the J call TRBJ2-3; 8 positions match TRBD1. Trimming took 11 bases from V and 3 from J; bases not matched to a gene: 13. Germline V gene data show CDR1 as ENHRY and CDR2 as SYGVKD. The CDR3 contains 15 residues.